This TCR beta chain was sequenced for a study of monozygotic twins with inflammatory bowel disease. Germline loops: CDR1 MDHEN, CDR2 SYDVKM. The CDR3 runs 14 residues. TCRdb reprocessed the 5' RACE reads, with one entry per CDR3 protein and no DNA. The listing records around 380,000 distinct CDR3 sequences. The sample consisted of blood. The source is a human donor with ulcerative colitis or Crohn's disease, or a healthy co-twin of an affected twin (not recorded which). The rearrangement joins TRBV28 to TRBJ2-3; the TRBD1 assignment by TCRdb is unverifiable without DNA. CDR3 protein: CASRQDSSTDTQYF.